This T cell receptor (beta chain) was obtained from a study of blood T cell repertoires in COVID-19. About the study: PBMCs, B-cell-depleted T cells, or T cells were the source of the cDNA or gDNA that made up the material.

Original analysis: For nucleated cells, counts were estimated from reference gene primer amplification. Generated by immunoSEQ multiplex PCR, the TCRdb table keeps only in-frame clones and is missing some. V, J and clone size derive from that table, while D and trimming were established from the DNA sequence. The table records roughly 90,000 clones, just under 85% of them present only once. Only a few counts were recorded for this clone. CDR3 size: 11 residues. The V gene's germline CDR1 is LGHDT and CDR2 YNNKEL (reference sequence). Trimming removed 5 bases from V and 5 bases from J, with 4 bases in between.

The V call is TRBV3-1 (or the pseudogene TRBV3-2), the J call TRBJ2-1; D remains ambiguous. This TCR came from a man between 45 and 60 years old with acute or convalescent COVID-19. Sample: peripheral blood. This chain's CDR3 is CASSYNNEQFF. CDR3 nucleotide sequence: TGTGCCAGCAGCTATAACAATGAGCAGTTCTTC.